This TCR beta chain was profiled in a study of graft-versus-host responses after intestinal transplantation. Study details: For around 3 years after anti-thymocyte globulin induction, all recipients took tacrolimus and steroids.

Study findings and constraints: The authors found GvH clones in recipient marrow, some appearing first in ileum or blood. Allograft clonal ratios (graft-versus-host to host-versus-graft) were high in patients who had graft-donor T cell macrochimerism.

TCRdb's copy holds only in-frame clones and misses some; the assay was immunoSEQ multiplex PCR. The data hold about 90,000 clones, with 85% to 95% observed a single time. On this clone: As yet, its antigen is unknown.

This sequence was found in a human donor who was the organ donor for an intestinal transplant. The sequencing here drew on unstimulated CD8+ T cells sorted from spleen or lymph node cells, taken before transplant.

CDR3 DNA sequence: TGTGCCAGCAGCTTGACAGCGACCTACGAGCAGTACTTC. This sequence encodes CASSLTATYEQYF. The V call is TRBV11-1, the J call TRBJ2-7, with a weak D call TRBD1 (5 bases). The CDR3 has 13 amino acids. V lost 3 bases and J 2 bases, leaving 8 bases between the germline ends. Germline CDR1 and CDR2: SGHAT and FQDESV (reference sequence).